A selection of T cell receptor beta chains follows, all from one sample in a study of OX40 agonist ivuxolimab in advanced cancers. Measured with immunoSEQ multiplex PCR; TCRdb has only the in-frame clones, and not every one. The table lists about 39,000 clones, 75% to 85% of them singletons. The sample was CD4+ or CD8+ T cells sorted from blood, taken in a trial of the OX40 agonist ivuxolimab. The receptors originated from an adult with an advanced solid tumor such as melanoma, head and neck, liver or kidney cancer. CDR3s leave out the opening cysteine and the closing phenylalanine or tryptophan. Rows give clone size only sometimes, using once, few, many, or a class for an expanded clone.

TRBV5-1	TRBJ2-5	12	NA	ASSLGSGVETQY
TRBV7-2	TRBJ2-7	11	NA	ASSPGILYEQY
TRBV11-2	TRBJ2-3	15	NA	ASSSSQGSRPTDTQY
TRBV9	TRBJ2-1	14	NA	ASSVDWTSSYNEQF
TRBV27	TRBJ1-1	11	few	AIGRVRGTEAF
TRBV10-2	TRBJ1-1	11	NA	ASSVQSNTEAF
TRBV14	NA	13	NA	ASSRGTSGTYEQY
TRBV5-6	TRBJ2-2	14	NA	ASSSSGRRDTGELF
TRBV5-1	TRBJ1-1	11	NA	ASSPLQNTEAF
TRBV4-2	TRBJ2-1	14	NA	ASSQPALAGDNEQF
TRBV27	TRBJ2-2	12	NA	ASFGTSGTGELF
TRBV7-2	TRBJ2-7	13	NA	ASSVGGGIEYEQY
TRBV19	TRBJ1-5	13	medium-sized	ASTNGQGADQPQH
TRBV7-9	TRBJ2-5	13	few	ASSSPRARSGTQY
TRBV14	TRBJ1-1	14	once	ASSQPPGTANTEAF
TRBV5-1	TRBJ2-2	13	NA	ASSLSDRYTGELF
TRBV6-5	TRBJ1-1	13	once	ASSYFGGGNTEAF
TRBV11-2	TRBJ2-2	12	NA	ASSVQAYTGELF
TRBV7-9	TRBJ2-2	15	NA	ASSLLGTSGPTGELF
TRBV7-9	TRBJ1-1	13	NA	ASSLTGTLNTEAF
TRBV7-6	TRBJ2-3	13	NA	ASSPLSSSTDTQY
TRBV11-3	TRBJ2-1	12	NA	ASSTGLVFGEQF
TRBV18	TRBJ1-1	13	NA	ASSPGQGLHTEAF
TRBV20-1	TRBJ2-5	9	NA	SAVNQETQY
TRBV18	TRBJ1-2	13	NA	ASSPPGQGNYGYT
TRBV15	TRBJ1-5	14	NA	ATSRDGGSHNQPQH
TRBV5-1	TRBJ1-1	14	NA	ASSLRGRGTVTEAF
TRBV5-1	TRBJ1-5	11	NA	ASSSDSDQPQH
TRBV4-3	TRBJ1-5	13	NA	ASSQSAGMNQPQH
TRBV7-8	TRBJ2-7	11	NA	ASSFFSGSEQY
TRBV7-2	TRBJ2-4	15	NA	ASSLGPGRGGENIQY
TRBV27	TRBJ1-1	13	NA	ASSLSVRGWGEAF
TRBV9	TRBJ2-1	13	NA	ASSVGFSGLYEQF
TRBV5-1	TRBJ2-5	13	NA	ASSLQPDGQETQY
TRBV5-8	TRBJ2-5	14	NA	ASRVGAGNLQETQY
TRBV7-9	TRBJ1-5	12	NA	ASSLQAGGDPQH
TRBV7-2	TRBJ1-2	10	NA	ASSSHSYGYT
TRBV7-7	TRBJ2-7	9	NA	ASSSTYEQY
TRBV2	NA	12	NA	ASSDLILGPEQY
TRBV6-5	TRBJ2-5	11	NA	ASSPDVLKTQY
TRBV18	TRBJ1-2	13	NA	ASSPDRSFNYGYT
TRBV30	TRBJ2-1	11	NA	AWALAGVDEQF
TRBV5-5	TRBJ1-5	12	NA	ASSFGTGDQPQH
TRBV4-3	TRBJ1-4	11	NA	ASSQGYGEKLF
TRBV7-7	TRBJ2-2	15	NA	ASSLGMGQGNTGELF
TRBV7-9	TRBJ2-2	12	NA	ASSFTRETGELF
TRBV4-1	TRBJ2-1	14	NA	ASSQRGASGTYEQF
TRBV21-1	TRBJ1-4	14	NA	ASSASWGQREEKLF
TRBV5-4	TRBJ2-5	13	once	ASSLLLGGQETQY
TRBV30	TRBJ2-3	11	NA	AWLTSGTDTQY
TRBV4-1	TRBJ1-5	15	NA	ASSQVLISFRSQPQH
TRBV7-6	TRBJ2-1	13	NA	ASSLAASGDHEQF
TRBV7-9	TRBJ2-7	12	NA	ASSLDQLSYEQY
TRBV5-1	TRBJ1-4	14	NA	ASSFLNRGLGEKLF
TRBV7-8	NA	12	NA	ASSSTQGLSEQY